The clone carrying this T cell receptor (beta chain) occurred a few times. Its cognate antigen is unknown. The data originate from a study of T cells after yellow fever vaccination. Overall study findings and caveats: Though it reached lower strength, the secondary response hit its peak faster, day 5 versus 15.

TCRdb processed the 5' RACE reads anew with MiXCR; each CDR3 protein has one entry. Of a few hundred thousand distinct CDR3 sequences listed, under 5% are singletons. The CDR3 is 11 residues long. Trimming removed 7 bases at V and 1 base at J, with 7 bases between. CDR1 is GTSNPN and CDR2 is SVGIG in the germline V gene (reference sequence). The sequence came from a young man who received the YFV17D yellow fever vaccine. The sample was PBMCs, taken 5 days after the yellow fever booster vaccination. The chain employs TRBV30 and TRBJ1-1; the D is unclear. The CDR3 nucleotides are TGTGCCTATTGCAAGAACACTGAAGCTTTCTTT. Its translation is CAYCKNTEAFF.